The 2 T cell receptor beta chains below were found in one sample sequenced in a study of cytomegalovirus exposure and HLA in healthy donors. 13 Jbeta primers and 60 Vbeta primers were used for the PCR. Data came from immunoSEQ multiplex PCR; TCRdb stores just in-frame clones and leaves some out. Here the sample spans about 140,000 clones, around 68% being singletons. Sequenced material: PBMCs. These receptor sequences come from a man aged 30-40 years in good health and CMV-seropositive.

The chain combines TRBV5-8 with TRBJ1-2; D unresolved. Between the trimmed V and J ends, which lost 4 bases and 4 bases, there was a span of 17 bases. The CDR3 covers 15 residues. Per germline, CDR1 SGHTS and CDR2 YDEGEE. CDR3 DNA sequence: TGTGCCAGCAGCCACGCCGGGGTTTTAAGCTATGGCTACACCTTC. This codes for CASSHAGVLSYGYTF.

This chain connects TRBV10-3 to TRBJ2-7, with 11 positions matching TRBD1. This CDR3 has 20 residues. The ends lost 6 bases at V and 6 bases at J; junction bases unmatched: 25. The germline gives CDR1 ENHRY, CDR2 SYGVKD. The CDR3 DNA reads as TGTGCCATCAGCCGGGACAGGGGGAAGGCGGCGGGATCTTCTCAGGTCGAGCAGTACTTC. Residues: CAISRDRGKAAGSSQVEQYF.